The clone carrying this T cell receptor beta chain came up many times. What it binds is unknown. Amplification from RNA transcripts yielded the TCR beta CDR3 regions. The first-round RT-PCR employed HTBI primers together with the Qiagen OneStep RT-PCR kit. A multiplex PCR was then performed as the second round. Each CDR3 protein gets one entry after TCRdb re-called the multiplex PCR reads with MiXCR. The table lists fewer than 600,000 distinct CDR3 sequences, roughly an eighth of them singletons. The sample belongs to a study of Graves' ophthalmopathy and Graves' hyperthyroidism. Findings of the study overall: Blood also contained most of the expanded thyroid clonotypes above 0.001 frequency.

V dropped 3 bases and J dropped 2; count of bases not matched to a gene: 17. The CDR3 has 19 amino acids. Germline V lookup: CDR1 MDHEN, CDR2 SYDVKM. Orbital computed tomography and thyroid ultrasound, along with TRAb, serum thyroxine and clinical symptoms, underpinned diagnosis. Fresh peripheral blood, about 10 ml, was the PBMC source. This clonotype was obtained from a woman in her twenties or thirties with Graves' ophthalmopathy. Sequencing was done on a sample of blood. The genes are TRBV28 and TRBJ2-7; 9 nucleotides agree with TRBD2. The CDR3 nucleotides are TGTGCCAGCAGTTTGAGTATGACCCACATTAGCGGGGGAACCTACGAGCAGTACTTC. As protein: CASSLSMTHISGGTYEQYF.